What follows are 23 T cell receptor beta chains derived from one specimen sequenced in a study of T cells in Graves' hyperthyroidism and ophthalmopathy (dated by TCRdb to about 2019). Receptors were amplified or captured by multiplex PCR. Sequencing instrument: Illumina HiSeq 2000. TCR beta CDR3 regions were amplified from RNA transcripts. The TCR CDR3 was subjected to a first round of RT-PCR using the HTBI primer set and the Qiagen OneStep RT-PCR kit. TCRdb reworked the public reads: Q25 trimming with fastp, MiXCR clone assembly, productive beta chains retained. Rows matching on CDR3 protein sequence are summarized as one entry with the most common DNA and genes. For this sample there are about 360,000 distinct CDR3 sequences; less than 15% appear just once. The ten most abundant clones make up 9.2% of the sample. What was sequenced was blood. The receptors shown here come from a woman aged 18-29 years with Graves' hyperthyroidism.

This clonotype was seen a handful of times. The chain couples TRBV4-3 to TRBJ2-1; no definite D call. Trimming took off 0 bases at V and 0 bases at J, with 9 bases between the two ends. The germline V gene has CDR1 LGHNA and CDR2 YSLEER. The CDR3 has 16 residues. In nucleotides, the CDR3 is TGCGCCAGCAGCCAAGATCACCCGAGCTCCTACAATGAGCAGTTCTTC. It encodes CASSQDHPSSYNEQFF.

The CDR3 sequence: CASSYSSGHPENYGYTF. The CDR3 DNA sequence: TGTGCCAGCAGTTACTCGTCGGGGCACCCGGAAAACTATGGCTACACCTTC. The chain joins TRBV6-2 or TRBV6-3 to TRBJ1-2, with D possibly TRBD1 on 5 matching bases. Trimming took 0 bases from V and 2 from J, leaving 16 bases between them. The CDR3 consists of 17 residues. The V gene's germline CDR1 is MNHEY and CDR2 SVGEGT.

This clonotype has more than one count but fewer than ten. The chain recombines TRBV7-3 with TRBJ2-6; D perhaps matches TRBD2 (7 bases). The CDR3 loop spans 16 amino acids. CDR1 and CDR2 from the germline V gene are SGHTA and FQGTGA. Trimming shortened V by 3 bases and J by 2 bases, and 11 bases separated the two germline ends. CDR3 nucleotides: TGTGCCAGCAGCTTGGGGGGGCTGGCTGGGGCCAACGTCCTGACTTTC. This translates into CASSLGGLAGANVLTF.

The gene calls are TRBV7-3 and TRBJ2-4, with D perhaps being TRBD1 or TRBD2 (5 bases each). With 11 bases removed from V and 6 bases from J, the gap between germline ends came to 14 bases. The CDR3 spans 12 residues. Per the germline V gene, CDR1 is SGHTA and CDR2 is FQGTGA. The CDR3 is CAPTVGTNIQYF. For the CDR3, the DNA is TGTGCCCCAACGGTTGGGACAAACATTCAGTACTTC. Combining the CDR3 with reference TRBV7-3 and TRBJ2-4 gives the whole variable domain GAGVSQTPSNKVTEKGKYVELRCDPISGHTALYWYRQSLGQGPEFLIYFQGTGAADDSGLPNDRFFAVRPEGSVSTLKIQRTERGDSAVYLCAPTVGTNIQYFGAGTRLSVL.

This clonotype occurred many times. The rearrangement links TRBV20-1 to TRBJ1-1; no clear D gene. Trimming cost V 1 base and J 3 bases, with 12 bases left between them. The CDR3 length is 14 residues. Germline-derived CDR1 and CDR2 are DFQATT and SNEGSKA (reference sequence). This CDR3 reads CSARAPWLDTEAFF. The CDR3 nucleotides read TGCAGTGCTAGAGCGCCGTGGTTGGACACTGAAGCTTTCTTT.

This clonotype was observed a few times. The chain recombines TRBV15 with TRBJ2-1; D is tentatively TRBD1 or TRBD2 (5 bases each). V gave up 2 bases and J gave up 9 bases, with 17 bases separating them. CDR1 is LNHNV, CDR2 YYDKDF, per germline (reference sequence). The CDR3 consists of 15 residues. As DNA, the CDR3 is TGTGCCACCAGCAGACTAGGGACGATATCCGCTGAGCAGTTCTTC. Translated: CATSRLGTISAEQFF.

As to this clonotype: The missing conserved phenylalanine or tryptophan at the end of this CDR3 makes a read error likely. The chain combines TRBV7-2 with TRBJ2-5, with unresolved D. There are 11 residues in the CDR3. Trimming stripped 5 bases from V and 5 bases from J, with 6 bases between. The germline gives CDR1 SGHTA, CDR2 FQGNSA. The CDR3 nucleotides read TGTGCCAGCAGCCCCGGGGAGACCCAGTACCTC. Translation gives CASSPGETQYL.

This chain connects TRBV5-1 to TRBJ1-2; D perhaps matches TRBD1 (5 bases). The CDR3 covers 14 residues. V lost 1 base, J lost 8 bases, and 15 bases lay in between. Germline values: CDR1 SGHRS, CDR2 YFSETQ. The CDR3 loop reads CASSLLGLTEGYTF. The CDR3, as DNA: TGCGCCAGCAGCTTGCTGGGACTGACTGAAGGCTACACCTTC.

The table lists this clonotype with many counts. This chain's CDR3 is CSVQQAGEQFF. The CDR3 DNA reads as TGCAGCGTTCAGCAGGCTGGAGAGCAGTTCTTC. The J gene is TRBJ2-1, the V gene TRBV29-1; D gene uncertain. The CDR3 is made up of 11 amino acids. Trimming stripped 5 bases from V and 10 bases from J, with 12 bases between. Germline V CDR1 and CDR2: SQVTM, ANQGSEA.

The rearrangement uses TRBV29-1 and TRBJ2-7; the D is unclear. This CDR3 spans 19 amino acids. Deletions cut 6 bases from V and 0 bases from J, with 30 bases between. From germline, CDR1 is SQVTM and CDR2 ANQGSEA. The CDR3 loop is CSVQTERTYFLSSSYEQYF. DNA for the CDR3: TGCAGCGTCCAAACTGAGAGGACCTACTTTTTGAGTAGCTCCTACGAGCAGTACTTC.

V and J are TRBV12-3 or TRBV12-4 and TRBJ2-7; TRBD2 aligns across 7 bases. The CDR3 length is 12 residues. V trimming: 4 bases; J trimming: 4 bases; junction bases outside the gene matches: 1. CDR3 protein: CASSWEGYEQYF. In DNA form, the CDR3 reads TGTGCCAGCAGTTGGGAGGGGTACGAGCAGTACTTC.

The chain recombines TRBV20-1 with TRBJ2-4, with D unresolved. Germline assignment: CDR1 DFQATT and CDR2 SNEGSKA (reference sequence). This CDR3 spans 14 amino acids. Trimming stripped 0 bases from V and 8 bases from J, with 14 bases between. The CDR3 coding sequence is TGCAGTGCTAGAGATATTCGCCTTGGGGACATTCAGTACTTC. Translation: CSARDIRLGDIQYF.

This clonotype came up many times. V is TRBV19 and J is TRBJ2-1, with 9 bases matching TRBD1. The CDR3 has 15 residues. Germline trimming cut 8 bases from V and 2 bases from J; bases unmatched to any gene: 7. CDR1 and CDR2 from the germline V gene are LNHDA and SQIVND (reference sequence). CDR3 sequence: CASGGGTGTYNEQFF. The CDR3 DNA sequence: TGTGCCAGTGGGGGGGGGACAGGGACCTACAATGAGCAGTTCTTC.

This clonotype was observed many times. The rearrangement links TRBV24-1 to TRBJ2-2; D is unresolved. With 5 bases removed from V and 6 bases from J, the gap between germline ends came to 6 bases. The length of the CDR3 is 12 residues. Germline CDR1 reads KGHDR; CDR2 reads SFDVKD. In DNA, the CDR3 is TGTGCCACCAGTGTTAGAGCCGGGGAGCTGTTTTTT. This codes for CATSVRAGELFF.

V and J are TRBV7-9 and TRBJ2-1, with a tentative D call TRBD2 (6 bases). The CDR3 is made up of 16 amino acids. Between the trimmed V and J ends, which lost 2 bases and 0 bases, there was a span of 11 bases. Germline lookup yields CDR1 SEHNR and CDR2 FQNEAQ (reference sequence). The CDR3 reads CASSLRGRSSYNEQFF. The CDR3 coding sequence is TGTGCCAGCAGCTTACGGGGGAGGTCCTCCTACAATGAGCAGTTCTTC. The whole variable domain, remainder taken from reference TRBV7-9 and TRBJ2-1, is DTGVSQNPRHKITKRGQNVTFRCDPISEHNRLYWYRQTLGQGPEFLTYFQNEAQLEKSRLLSDRFSAERPKGSFSTLEIQRTEQGDSAMYLCASSLRGRSSYNEQFFGPGTRLTVL.

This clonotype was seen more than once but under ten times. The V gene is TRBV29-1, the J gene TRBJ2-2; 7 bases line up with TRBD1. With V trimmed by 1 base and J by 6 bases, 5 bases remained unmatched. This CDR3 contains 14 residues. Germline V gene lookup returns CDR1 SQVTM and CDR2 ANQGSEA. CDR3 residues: CSVEARQGPGELFF. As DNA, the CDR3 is TGCAGCGTTGAAGCTAGACAGGGCCCCGGGGAGCTGTTTTTT.

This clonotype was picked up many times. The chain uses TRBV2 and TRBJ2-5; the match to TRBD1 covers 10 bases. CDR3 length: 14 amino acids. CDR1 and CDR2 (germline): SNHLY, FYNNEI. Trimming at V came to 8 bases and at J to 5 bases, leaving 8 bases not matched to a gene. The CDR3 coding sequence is TGTGCCAGCCTTCGACAGGGGGCGCAGGAGACCCAGTACTTC. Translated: CASLRQGAQETQYF.

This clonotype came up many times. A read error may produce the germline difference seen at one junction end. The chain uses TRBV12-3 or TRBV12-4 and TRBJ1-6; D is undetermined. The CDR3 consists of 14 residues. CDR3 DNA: TGCTCCCGTTCTGGTCGGGTCTTAAATTCACCCCTCCACTTT. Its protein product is CSRSGRVLNSPLHF.

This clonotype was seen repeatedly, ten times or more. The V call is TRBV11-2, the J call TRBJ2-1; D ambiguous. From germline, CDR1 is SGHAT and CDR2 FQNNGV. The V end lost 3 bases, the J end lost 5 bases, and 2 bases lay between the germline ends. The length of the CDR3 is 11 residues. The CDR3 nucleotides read TGTGCCAGCAGCTTCCACAATGAGCAGTTCTTC. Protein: CASSFHNEQFF. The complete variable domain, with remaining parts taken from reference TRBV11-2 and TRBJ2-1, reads EAGVAQSPRYKIIEKRQSVAFWCNPISGHATLYWYQQILGQGPKLLIQFQNNGVVDDSQLPKDRFSAERLKGVDSTLKIQPAKLEDSAVYLCASSFHNEQFFGPGTRLTVL.

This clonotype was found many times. The CDR3 DNA reads as TGTGCCAGCAGCCAAGAGTTGGCAGGGGGTCCCTTCAAAAACATTCAGTACTTC. This gives the protein CASSQELAGGPFKNIQYF. The gene calls are TRBV4-2 and TRBJ2-4; 7 bases are a match to TRBD1. The CDR3 length is 18 residues. Per the germline V gene, CDR1 is LGHNA and CDR2 is YNFKEQ. V was pared by 0 bases and J by 3 bases, with 11 bases of the junction left unmatched.

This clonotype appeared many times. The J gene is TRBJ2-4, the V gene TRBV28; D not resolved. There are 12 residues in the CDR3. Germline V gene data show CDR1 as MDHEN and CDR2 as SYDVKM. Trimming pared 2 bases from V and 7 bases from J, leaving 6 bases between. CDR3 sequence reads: CASSLPWNIQYF. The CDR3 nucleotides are TGTGCCAGCAGTTTACCCTGGAACATTCAGTACTTC. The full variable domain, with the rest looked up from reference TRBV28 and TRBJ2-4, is DVKVTQSSRYLVKRTGEKVFLECVQDMDHENMFWYRQDPGLGLRLIYFSYDVKMKEKGDIPEGYSVSREKKERFSLILESASTNQTSMYLCASSLPWNIQYFGAGTRLSVL.

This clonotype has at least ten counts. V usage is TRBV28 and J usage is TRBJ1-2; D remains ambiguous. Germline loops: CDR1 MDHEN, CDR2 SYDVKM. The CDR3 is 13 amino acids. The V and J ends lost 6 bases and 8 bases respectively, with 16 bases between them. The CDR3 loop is CASRRGGFWGYTF. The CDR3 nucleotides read TGTGCCAGCAGGCGAGGAGGGTTTTGGGGCTACACCTTC.

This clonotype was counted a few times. As DNA, the CDR3 is TGCGCCAGCAGCCAAGCCGAGGGCCAGCGGGAAAAACTGTTTTTT. Translating it yields CASSQAEGQREKLFF. This chain links TRBV4-1 with TRBJ1-4; D is uncertain. CDR3 length equals 15 residues. V shed 1 base and J shed 8 bases, with 14 bases lying between them. Germline values: CDR1 MGHRA, CDR2 YSYEKL.